This T cell receptor beta chain was sequenced during a study of identical twins. Study-level findings and limits: High-abundance cord blood beta clonotypes had fewer insertions; memory repertoires showed none. Shared out-of-frame alpha sequences (those common to twins) showed excess low generation probability. Within monozygotic twins, out-of-frame TCR alpha sharing was underestimated by the models.

Looked up from germline, CDR1 is MNHEY and CDR2 is SVGAGI. V was clipped by 5 bases and J by 4 bases, with 15 bases between them. The length of the CDR3 is 14 residues. Each CDR3 protein is one row after TCRdb ran MiXCR on the 5' RACE reads. The data show 550,000 to 800,000 distinct CDR3 sequences, under 8.5% seen once. This clonotype was counted only a few times. As yet, its antigen is unknown. This sample also belongs to another study, concerning yellow fever vaccine responses in identical twins. That study reports: Reported findings indicate that twins' vaccine T cell responses seemed partially convergent, partially personalized.

This receptor was identified in a woman between 18 and 30 years old in good health. The chain has TRBV6-5 and TRBJ2-7; tentatively, D is TRBD1 (5 bases). The sequenced sample consisted of PBMCs. CDR3 nucleotide sequence: TGTGCCAGCAGTCCTCGACAGATGGGGTACGAGCAGTACTTC. It is translated as CASSPRQMGYEQYF.